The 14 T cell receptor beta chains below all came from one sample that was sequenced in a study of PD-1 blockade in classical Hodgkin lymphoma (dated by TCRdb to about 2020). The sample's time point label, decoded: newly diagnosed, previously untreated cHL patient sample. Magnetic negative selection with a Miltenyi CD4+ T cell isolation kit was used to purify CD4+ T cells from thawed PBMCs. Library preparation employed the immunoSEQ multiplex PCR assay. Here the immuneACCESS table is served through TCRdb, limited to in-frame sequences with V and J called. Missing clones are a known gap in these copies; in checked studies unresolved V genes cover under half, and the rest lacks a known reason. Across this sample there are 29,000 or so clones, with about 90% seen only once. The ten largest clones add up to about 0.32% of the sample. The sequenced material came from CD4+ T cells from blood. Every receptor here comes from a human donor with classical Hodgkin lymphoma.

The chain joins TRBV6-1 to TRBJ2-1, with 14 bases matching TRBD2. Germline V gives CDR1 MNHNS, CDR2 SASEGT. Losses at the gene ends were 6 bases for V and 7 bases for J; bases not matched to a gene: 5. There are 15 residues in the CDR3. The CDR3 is CASRPGTSGRNEQFF. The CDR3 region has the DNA TGTGCCAGCAGGCCCGGGACTAGCGGGAGAAATGAGCAGTTCTTC.

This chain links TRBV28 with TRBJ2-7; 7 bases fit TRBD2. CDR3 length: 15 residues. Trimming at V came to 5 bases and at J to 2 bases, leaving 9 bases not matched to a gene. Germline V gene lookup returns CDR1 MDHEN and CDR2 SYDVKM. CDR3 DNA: TGTGCCAGCAGTCCCCTAGCGGCCCGCCCCTACGAGCAGTACTTC. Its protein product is CASSPLAARPYEQYF.

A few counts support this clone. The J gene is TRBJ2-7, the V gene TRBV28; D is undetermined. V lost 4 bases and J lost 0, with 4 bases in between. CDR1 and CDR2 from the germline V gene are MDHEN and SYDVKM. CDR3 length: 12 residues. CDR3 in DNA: TGTGCCAGCAGTTCGAGCTCCTACGAGCAGTACTTC. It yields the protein CASSSSSYEQYF. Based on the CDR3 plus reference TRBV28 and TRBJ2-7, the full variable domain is DVKVTQSSRYLVKRTGEKVFLECVQDMDHENMFWYRQDPGLGLRLIYFSYDVKMKEKGDIPEGYSVSREKKERFSLILESASTNQTSMYLCASSSSSYEQYFGPGTRLTVT.

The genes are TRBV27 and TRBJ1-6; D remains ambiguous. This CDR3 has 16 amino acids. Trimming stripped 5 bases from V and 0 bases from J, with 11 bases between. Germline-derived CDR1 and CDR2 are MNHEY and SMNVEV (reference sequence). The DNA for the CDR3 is TGTGCCAGCAGTGATCGGTCGAGCTCCTATAATTCACCCCTCCACTTT. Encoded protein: CASSDRSSSYNSPLHF.

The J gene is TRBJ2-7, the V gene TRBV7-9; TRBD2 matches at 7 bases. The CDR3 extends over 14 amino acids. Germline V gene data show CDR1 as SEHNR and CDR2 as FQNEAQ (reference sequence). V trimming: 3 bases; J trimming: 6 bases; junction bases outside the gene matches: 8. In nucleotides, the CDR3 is TGTGCCAGCAGCTTGGGGACTACCGTTAGCGAGCAGTACTTC. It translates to CASSLGTTVSEQYF.

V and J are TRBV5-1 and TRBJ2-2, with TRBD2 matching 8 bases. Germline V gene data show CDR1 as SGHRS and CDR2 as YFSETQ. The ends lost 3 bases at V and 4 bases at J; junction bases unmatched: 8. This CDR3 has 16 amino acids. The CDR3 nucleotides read TGCGCCAGCAGCTCAAGCGGGAGCGGAATCACCGGGGAGCTGTTTTTT. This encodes CASSSSGSGITGELFF.

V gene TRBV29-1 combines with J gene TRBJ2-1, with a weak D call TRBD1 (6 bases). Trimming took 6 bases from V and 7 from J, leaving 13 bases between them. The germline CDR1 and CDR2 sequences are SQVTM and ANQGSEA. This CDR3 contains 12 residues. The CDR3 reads CSVSQGRNEQFF. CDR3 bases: TGCAGCGTCTCACAGGGTAGAAATGAGCAGTTCTTC.

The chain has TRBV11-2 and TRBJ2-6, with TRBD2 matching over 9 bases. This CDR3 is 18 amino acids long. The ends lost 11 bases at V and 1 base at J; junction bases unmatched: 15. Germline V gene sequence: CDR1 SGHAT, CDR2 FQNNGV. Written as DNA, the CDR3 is TGTGCCGGGGGTGAGGGGCTAGCGGGATTGTCTGGGGCCAACGTCCTGACTTTC. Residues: CAGGEGLAGLSGANVLTF. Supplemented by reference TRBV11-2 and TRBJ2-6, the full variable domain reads EAGVAQSPRYKIIEKRQSVAFWCNPISGHATLYWYQQILGQGPKLLIQFQNNGVVDDSQLPKDRFSAERLKGVDSTLKIQPAKLEDSAVYLCAGGEGLAGLSGANVLTFGAGSRLTVL.

The CDR3 DNA follows: TGTGCCAGCAGTTTGGCCGGGACAGGGACAGATACGCAGTATTTT. It specifies CASSLAGTGTDTQYF. The genes are TRBV28 and TRBJ2-3; 9 positions match TRBD1. The CDR3 length is 15 residues. Germline values: CDR1 MDHEN, CDR2 SYDVKM. V was pared by 3 bases and J by 3 bases, with 4 bases of the junction left unmatched.

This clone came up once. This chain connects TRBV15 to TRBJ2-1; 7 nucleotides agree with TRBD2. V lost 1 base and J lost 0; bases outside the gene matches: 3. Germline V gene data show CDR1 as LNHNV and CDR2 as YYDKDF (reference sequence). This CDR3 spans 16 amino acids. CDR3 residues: CATSRGGGSSYNEQFF. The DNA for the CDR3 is TGTGCCACCAGCAGAGGGGGGGGGAGCTCCTACAATGAGCAGTTCTTC. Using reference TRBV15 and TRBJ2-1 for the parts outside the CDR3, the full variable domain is DAMVIQNPRYQVTQFGKPVTLSCSQTLNHNVMYWYQQKSSQAPKLLFHYYDKDFNNEADTPDNFQSRRPNTSFCFLDIRSPGLGDTAMYLCATSRGGGSSYNEQFFGPGTRLTVL.

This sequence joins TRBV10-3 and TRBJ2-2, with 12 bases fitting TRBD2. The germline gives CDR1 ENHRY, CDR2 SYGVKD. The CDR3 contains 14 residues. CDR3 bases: TGTGGGACTAGCGGGATCGGGGGGACCGGGGAGCTGTTTTTT. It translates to CGTSGIGGTGELFF.

CDR3: CASSSASYNEQFF. The CDR3 DNA reads TGTGCCAGCAGCTCCGCCTCCTACAATGAGCAGTTCTTC. The chain uses TRBV11-2 and TRBJ2-1, with no clear D. V dropped 4 bases and J dropped 0 bases, with 4 bases sitting between them. Germline lookup yields CDR1 SGHAT and CDR2 FQNNGV. The CDR3 runs to 13 residues.

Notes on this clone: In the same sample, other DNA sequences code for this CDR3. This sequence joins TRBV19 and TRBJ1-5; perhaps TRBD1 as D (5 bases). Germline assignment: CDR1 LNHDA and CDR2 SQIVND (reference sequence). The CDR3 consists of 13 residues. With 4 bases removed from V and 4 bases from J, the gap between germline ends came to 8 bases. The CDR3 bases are TGTGCCAGTAGTACGCAGGGTAATCAGCCCCAGCATTTT. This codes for CASSTQGNQPQHF.

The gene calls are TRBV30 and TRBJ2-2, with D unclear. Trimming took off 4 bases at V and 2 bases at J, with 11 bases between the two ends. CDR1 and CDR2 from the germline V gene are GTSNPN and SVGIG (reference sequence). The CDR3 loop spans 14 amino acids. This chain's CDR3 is CAWKGWSNTGELFF. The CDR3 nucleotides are TGTGCCTGGAAGGGTTGGAGCAACACCGGGGAGCTGTTTTTT.